This T cell receptor (beta chain) was recorded in a study of CD8 T cells in Susac syndrome (dated by TCRdb to between 2019 and 2020). At the level of the whole study: Whether CD8+ T cell activation and differentiation in Susac syndrome was antigen driven was tested using repertoire sequencing. The study compared CD8+ T cell repertoire clonality among over 9 healthy donors, some 14 Susac syndrome patients and around 16 multiple sclerosis patients. The paper as a whole reports these results and caveats: The number of individuals in the TCR sequencing and HLA analysis was acknowledged as relatively small.

Worth noting for this clonotype: The specificity of this receptor is unknown. It has no much larger one-base neighbor in the sample; base qualities were not kept.

RNA was extracted with the RNeasy kit and roughly 0.5 to 1 ug was reverse transcribed using random hexamers. The immunoSEQ multiplex PCR assay, covering 54 Vbeta and 13 Jbeta segments, was used to amplify TCR beta CDR3 regions. PCR amplification bias was corrected using a synthetic template baseline for primer optimization and computational correction. The original pipeline was this. Only productive sequences were kept, with reads annotated to V, D and J genes according to IMGT and analyzed in immunoSEQ Analyzer. Clonality was calculated as one minus the Shannon entropy normalized by log2 of the number of productive unique sequences. Public and private clones were assessed among the 100 most prevalent clones of each patient and control. A clone was defined as Susac-specific if it was absent from the healthy and MS cohorts, from roughly 980 published viral clones and from other ImmuneACCESS disease sequences. TCRdb redid the processing of the public reads, applying fastp at Q25 and MiXCR, and retained in-frame beta chains. Every distinct CDR3 protein forms one entry, paired with its most common genes and DNA. TCRdb's processing, not the authors', yielded these V and J calls. For this sample there are fewer than 250,000 distinct CDR3 sequences; more than 85% appear just once. The biggest ten clones account for about 0.15% of the sample.

From the cysteine through the phenylalanine, the CDR3 covers 18 amino acids. Just the 54-base CDR3 DNA is kept, in frame starting at base 1. The V end loses 5 bases and the J end loses 3 bases, and a stretch of 25 bases separates them. Peripheral blood CD8+ and CD4+ T cells from healthy donors, Susac syndrome patients and multiple sclerosis patients were profiled using high-throughput TCR beta sequencing. Treatment-naive patients with stable or active relapsing-remitting disease fulfilling revised McDonald criteria were used as multiple sclerosis controls. Bulk CD8+ and CD4+ T cells were purified magnetically by negative isolation, whereas CD8+ TEMRA cells were enriched by FACS. Blood was drawn into EDTA tubes, processed within 24 hours, and PBMCs were isolated by density gradient centrifugation. PBMCs intended for TCR sequencing were cryopreserved in liquid nitrogen and thawed later in a water bath at 37 degrees C. The sorted or isolated CD4+, CD8+ and CD8+ TEMRA cells reached a purity of at least 90%.

The receptor chain draws on TRBV12-3 or TRBV12-4 and TRBJ2-5, with a tentative D gene TRBD2 over 6 matching bases. The clonotype originates from a human donor with multiple sclerosis. Material: CD8+ T cells from PBMCs. The DNA reads TGTGCCAGCAGTCCATTCGGGCGGGGACCCCGGGGAGAAGAGACCCAGTACTTC. This gives the protein CASSPFGRGPRGEETQYF.